These 28 T cell receptor beta chains share one sample of origin, sequenced in a study of blood T cell repertoires in COVID-19. Profiling relied on immunoSEQ multiplex PCR, and the TCRdb table lists in-frame clones only, not all of them. The data contain approximately 230,000 clones, around 88% of them singletons. Sequenced input: PBMCs or T cells enriched from blood (not recorded which). The origin of the receptors is a woman aged 45-65 years with acute COVID-19.

The gene calls are TRBV20-1 and TRBJ1-6; D is unresolved. This CDR3 comprises 14 residues. Germline V lookup: CDR1 DFQATT, CDR2 SNEGSKA (reference sequence). Trimming shortened V by 3 bases and J by 13 bases, and 19 bases separated the two germline ends. DNA for the CDR3: TGCAGTGCTAGTGCGACCGTCTCCGGGAAGCCCCTCCACTTT. Translating gives CSASATVSGKPLHF.

The chain combines TRBV27 with TRBJ2-1; TRBD1 matches at 8 bases. Trimming cost V 4 bases and J 8 bases; bases outside gene matches: 1. Per germline, CDR1 MNHEY and CDR2 SMNVEV (reference sequence). This CDR3 is built from 12 residues. CDR3 in DNA: TGTGCCAGCAGTTCGGACAGGGATGAGCAGTTCTTC. It specifies CASSSDRDEQFF.

This sequence joins TRBV27 and TRBJ2-3; 8 nucleotides line up with TRBD1. CDR1 is MNHEY and CDR2 is SMNVEV in the germline V gene (reference sequence). Trimming removed 6 bases from V and 5 bases from J; junction bases left unmatched: 7. CDR3 length: 14 amino acids. Written as DNA, the CDR3 is TGTGCCAGCAGGCAGGGGGCAGCAGGAGATACGCAGTATTTT. This encodes CASRQGAAGDTQYF.

The chain is built from TRBV27 and TRBJ1-5; D might be TRBD1 (5 bases). The germline V gene has CDR1 MNHEY and CDR2 SMNVEV (reference sequence). Between the trimmed V and J ends, which lost 6 bases and 3 bases, there was a span of 18 bases. The length of the CDR3 is 16 residues. In DNA, the CDR3 is TGTGCCAGCAGGAGGGAGGCCAGGGCGCTCAATCAGCCCCAGCATTTT. Its protein is CASRREARALNQPQHF.

The chain is built from TRBV28 and TRBJ2-7, with D maybe TRBD2 (7 bases). From germline, CDR1 is MDHEN and CDR2 SYDVKM. The length of the CDR3 is 14 residues. Between the trimmed V and J ends, which lost 3 bases and 3 bases, there was a span of 12 bases. CDR3 in amino acids: CASSLVGGGYEQYF. The CDR3 DNA is TGTGCCAGCAGTTTGGTGGGAGGGGGCTACGAGCAGTACTTC.

The CDR3 sequence is CASNRGRDIQYF. CDR3 nucleotide sequence: TGTGCCAGCAACCGAGGCCGGGACATTCAGTACTTC. The rearrangement joins TRBV2 to TRBJ2-4, with D hard to call. Germline assignment: CDR1 SNHLY and CDR2 FYNNEI. V was trimmed by 7 bases and J by 8 bases, leaving 12 bases between them. The CDR3 has 12 residues.

The rearrangement uses TRBV30 and TRBJ2-1, with D maybe TRBD2 (6 bases). CDR1 and CDR2 from the germline V gene are GTSNPN and SVGIG (reference sequence). V lost 7 bases to trimming and J lost 8 bases, with 18 bases between them. The CDR3 runs 13 residues. The CDR3: CASGREMWDEQFF. In nucleotides, the CDR3 is TGTGCCTCAGGGCGGGAAATGTGGGATGAGCAGTTCTTC.

V and J are TRBV28 and TRBJ1-1; D gene uncertain. Germline V gives CDR1 MDHEN, CDR2 SYDVKM. Trimming removed 3 bases from V and 3 bases from J, with 8 bases in between. This CDR3 spans 13 amino acids. CDR3 bases: TGTGCCAGCAGTTTGGCGGGATACACTGAAGCTTTCTTT. Protein sequence: CASSLAGYTEAFF.

The chain carries TRBV30 and TRBJ2-2, with a possible D match to TRBD1 (5 bases). The V gene lost 4 bases and the J gene lost 1 base, with 7 bases spanning the gap. The CDR3 runs to 13 residues. Per germline, CDR1 GTSNPN and CDR2 SVGIG (reference sequence). The CDR3 bases are TGTGCCTGGACAGGGCGGAACACCGGGGAGCTGTTTTTT. Protein: CAWTGRNTGELFF.

The chain recombines TRBV15 with TRBJ1-1; TRBD1 might be the D (6 bases). This CDR3 has 14 residues. Germline V CDR1 and CDR2: LNHNV, YYDKDF (reference sequence). V was cut by 5 bases and J by 5 bases, with 15 bases left in between. CDR3 sequence: CATSPRGPGTEAFF. The CDR3 region has the DNA TGTGCCACCAGCCCCAGGGGCCCGGGGACTGAAGCTTTCTTT.

The rearrangement uses TRBV5-1 and TRBJ1-2; no definite D call. V lost 5 bases and J lost 8, with 19 bases in between. The length of the CDR3 is 14 residues. Germline loops: CDR1 SGHRS, CDR2 YFSETQ. The DNA of the CDR3 is TGCGCCAGCAGTTCCCCCCCCGGGGTGTACGGCTACACCTTC. Protein: CASSSPPGVYGYTF.

The chain recombines TRBV7-2 with TRBJ2-2; a possible D gene is TRBD2 (6 bases). V lost 0 bases, J lost 7 bases, and 24 bases lay in between. This CDR3 is built from 19 residues. Germline V CDR1 and CDR2: SGHTA, FQGNSA. CDR3 DNA: TGTGCCAGCAGCTTAGCACTTTCAGGCACTTACGGGAGCGGCGGGGAGCTGTTTTTT. Its translation is CASSLALSGTYGSGGELFF.

This chain's CDR3 is CARDLAGGDTQYF. CDR3 sequence (DNA): TGTGCCAGGGATCTAGCGGGAGGGGATACGCAGTATTTT. This chain uses TRBV28 with TRBJ2-3, with TRBD2 matching over 12 bases. The germline gives CDR1 MDHEN, CDR2 SYDVKM. The CDR3 consists of 13 residues. V gave up 9 bases and J gave up 6 bases; unmatched junction bases: 4.

J is TRBJ2-7 and V is TRBV5-1, with D possibly matching TRBD2 (5 bases). Germline assignment: CDR1 SGHRS and CDR2 YFSETQ. The V and J ends lost 3 bases and 3 bases respectively, with 10 bases between them. The CDR3 runs 13 residues. CDR3 in amino acids: CASSSHGLYEQYF. CDR3 coding DNA: TGCGCCAGCAGCTCTCACGGACTCTACGAGCAGTACTTC.

The chain is built from TRBV30 and TRBJ2-3; 7 nucleotides align to TRBD1. CDR3 length: 15 residues. The germline CDR1 and CDR2 sequences are GTSNPN and SVGIG (reference sequence). The junction had 8 bases not matched to a gene; V was cut back by 0 bases and J by 5 bases. The CDR3 reads CAWSVSAGGRDTQYF. The DNA for the CDR3 is TGTGCCTGGAGTGTAAGCGCAGGGGGAAGAGATACGCAGTATTTT.

This clone showed up just once. This sequence joins TRBV11-1 and TRBJ1-1, with D possibly matching TRBD1 (6 bases). CDR3 length: 14 residues. V dropped 5 bases and J dropped 2 bases, with 12 bases sitting between them. CDR1 is SGHAT, CDR2 FQDESV, per germline (reference sequence). Written as DNA, the CDR3 is TGTGCCAGCAGCCGGACAGCAACAAACACTGAAGCTTTCTTT. It is translated as CASSRTATNTEAFF.

This sequence joins TRBV5-8 and TRBJ2-1; D is unresolved. Germline V lookup: CDR1 SGHTS, CDR2 YDEGEE. This CDR3 region has 12 residues. Between the trimmed V and J ends, which lost 4 bases and 7 bases, there was a span of 9 bases. Here the CDR3 DNA reads TGTGCCAGCAGCCGAGTGGTGAATGAGCAGTTCTTC. Encoded protein: CASSRVVNEQFF.

J is TRBJ2-1 and V is TRBV7-9; D gene ambiguous. Germline V gene sequence: CDR1 SEHNR, CDR2 FQNEAQ (reference sequence). Deletions cut 1 base from V and 6 bases from J, with 7 bases between. CDR3 length equals 13 residues. The CDR3 bases are TGTGCCAGCAGCTTAGACAACAGCAATGAGCAGTTCTTC. Protein sequence: CASSLDNSNEQFF. The full variable domain, in which reference TRBV7-9 and TRBJ2-1 provide the parts outside the CDR3, is DTGVSQNPRHKITKRGQNVTFRCDPISEHNRLYWYRQTLGQGPEFLTYFQNEAQLEKSRLLSDRFSAERPKGSFSTLEIQRTEQGDSAMYLCASSLDNSNEQFFGPGTRLTVL.

The DNA of the CDR3 is TGCAGTGCTAGACAGGCCTACGAGCAGTACTTC. It translates to CSARQAYEQYF. The chain couples TRBV20-1 to TRBJ2-7; D is uncertain. Trimming cost V 2 bases and J 2 bases, with 4 bases left between them. Germline CDR1 and CDR2: DFQATT and SNEGSKA (reference sequence). CDR3 length equals 11 residues.

This clone has a single count. The chain combines TRBV7-9 with TRBJ1-1, with D possibly TRBD1 on 5 matching bases. Germline CDR1 SEHNR, CDR2 FQNEAQ (reference sequence). Trimming took 7 bases from V and 0 from J, leaving 9 bases between them. This CDR3 has 13 amino acids. Here the CDR3 reads CASTKTVNTEAFF. Here the CDR3 DNA reads TGTGCCAGCACCAAGACAGTGAACACTGAAGCTTTCTTT.

In its sample, this clone was seen once. CDR3: CASSPSGGRAYEQFF. The DNA for the CDR3 is TGTGCCAGCAGCCCCTCCGGCGGGAGGGCCTATGAGCAGTTCTTC. This chain connects TRBV5-5 to TRBJ2-1, with 9 bases lining up with TRBD2. The J segment lost 8 bases and the V segment lost 4 bases, leaving 10 bases of the junction unmatched. Germline values: CDR1 SGHKS, CDR2 YYEKEE (reference sequence). This CDR3 is built from 15 residues.

The rearrangement uses TRBV7-8 and TRBJ2-7, with 14 bases lining up with TRBD2. V was pared by 8 bases and J by 6 bases, with 9 bases of the junction left unmatched. CDR1 is SGHVS and CDR2 is FQNEAQ in the germline V gene. This CDR3 region has 15 residues. The CDR3 DNA reads TGTGCCAGCGGACTAGCGGGAGGTCCCAGAGGCGAGCAGTACTTC. Encoded protein: CASGLAGGPRGEQYF. Combining the CDR3 with reference TRBV7-8 and TRBJ2-7 gives the whole variable domain GAGVSQSPRYKVAKRGQDVALRCDPISGHVSLFWYQQALGQGPEFLTYFQNEAQLDKSGLPSDRFFAERPEGSVSTLKIQRTQQEDSAVYLCASGLAGGPRGEQYFGPGTRLTVT.

This clone was seen once. This chain connects TRBV19 to TRBJ1-5, with TRBD1 identical over 9 bases. Per the germline V gene, CDR1 is LNHDA and CDR2 is SQIVND (reference sequence). V lost 3 bases, J lost 7 bases, and 4 bases stayed unmatched. CDR3 length equals 14 residues. The CDR3 DNA sequence: TGTGCCAGTAGTATGGGACAGGGTGAACAGCCCCAGCATTTT. It translates to CASSMGQGEQPQHF.

A few counts support this clone. V and J are TRBV2 and TRBJ2-7; the match to TRBD2 covers 9 bases. The germline CDR1 and CDR2 sequences are SNHLY and FYNNEI. There are 17 residues in the CDR3. The J segment lost 0 bases and the V segment lost 5 bases, leaving 11 bases of the junction unmatched. The CDR3 sequence: CASSHEASGESSYEQYF. The DNA of the CDR3 is TGTGCCAGCAGTCACGAGGCTAGCGGGGAAAGCTCCTACGAGCAGTACTTC. Full variable domain (outside the CDR3, taken from reference TRBV2 and TRBJ2-7): EPEVTQTPSHQVTQMGQEVILRCVPISNHLYFYWYRQILGQKVEFLVSFYNNEISEKSEIFDDQFSVERPDGSNFTLKIRSTKLEDSAMYFCASSHEASGESSYEQYFGPGTRLTVT.

J is TRBJ2-7 and V is TRBV7-2; 8 bases map to TRBD2. In germline, CDR1 is SGHTA, CDR2 FQGNSA. J was trimmed by 0 bases and V by 1 base; bases with no gene match: 5. This CDR3 is built from 16 residues. The CDR3, as DNA: TGTGCCAGCAGCTTAGGAGCCGGGACTAGCTCCTACGAGCAGTACTTC. Amino acids: CASSLGAGTSSYEQYF.

The V call is TRBV2, the J call TRBJ1-2; 8 bases agree with TRBD1. Germline V gene data show CDR1 as SNHLY and CDR2 as FYNNEI. The CDR3 sequence is 15 residues long. The J segment lost 1 base and the V segment lost 1 base, leaving 2 bases of the junction unmatched. The CDR3 sequence is CASSEGTGSNYGYTF. Written as DNA, the CDR3 is TGTGCCAGCAGTGAAGGGACAGGGAGTAACTATGGCTACACCTTC.

The chain recombines TRBV5-8 with TRBJ2-5, with a tentative D call TRBD2 (6 bases). V lost 2 bases and J 0 bases, leaving 8 bases between the germline ends. CDR1 and CDR2 (germline): SGHTS, YDEGEE. This CDR3 region has 14 residues. This chain's CDR3 is CASSFGGYQETQYF. The CDR3, as DNA: TGTGCCAGCAGCTTTGGGGGGTACCAAGAGACCCAGTACTTC.

V gene TRBV4-2 combines with J gene TRBJ2-1; D possibly corresponds to TRBD2 (5 bases). Germline CDR1 is LGHNA and CDR2 is YNFKEQ. The CDR3 has 16 amino acids. V shed 0 bases and J shed 5 bases, with 14 bases lying between them. CDR3 residues: CASSQEEGGFHNEQFF. The CDR3 DNA reads TGTGCCAGCAGCCAAGAGGAAGGCGGGTTCCACAATGAGCAGTTCTTC.